The text below deals with one T cell receptor beta chain. Only one count was recorded for this clonotype. What this receptor recognizes is not known. No qualities accompany the bases; no much larger clone lies one base away. One read offers little support. The study deep-sequenced TCR repertoires of sorted CD4+ and CD8+ blood T cells from severe aplastic anemia patients and healthy subjects. Ficoll-Paque density gradient centrifugation was used to isolate peripheral blood mononuclear cells. Before DNA extraction, CD4+ and CD8+ T cells were sorted with FACS or magnetic beads. The data are from a study of CD8+CD57+ T cells in acquired aplastic anemia (dated by TCRdb to the late 2010s). Turning to the overall study: A mean of approximately 2.9 ug of DNA, ranging from roughly 0.17 to 30 ug, was extracted from sorted CD4+ and CD8+ cells. An average of approximately 9.8 million reads for CD4+ cells and 11 million to 12 million reads for CD8+ cells was obtained from healthy donor samples. The study at large found these results: No significant difference in CD8+ Simpson's diversity was found between patients and healthy controls (P=0.060). About 30 CD8+ CDR3 sequences were found to be shared between patients and controls, but these sequences appeared to be highly expressed in patients and within the immunodominant clones of the patients.

V was cut back by 1 base and J by 2 bases, leaving a gap of 13 bases between them. The CDR3 contains 15 residues, cysteine and phenylalanine counted. Kept here is only the CDR3 DNA, which spans 45 bases and is read in frame from base 1. Based on the germline V gene, the CDR1 and CDR2 sequences are SGHRS and YFSETQ. Profiling of TCR beta VDJ combinations and CDR3 sequences used genomic DNA as the template. TCR repertoire sequencing was run on an Illumina HiSeq 2000. Per the source publication's procedure: Repertoire assessment relied on Simpson's diversity index, CDR3 size and DJ length profiles, and TRBV/TRBJ rearrangement plots. The most abundant DNA sequence in the deep sequencing data was defined as the immunodominant clone. CDR3 amino acid sequences were checked for sharing between subjects and were compared against published repertoires and the VDJdb database. TCRdb redid the processing of the public reads, applying fastp at Q25 and MiXCR, and retained in-frame beta chains. Rows are unified per CDR3 protein, each entry keeping the most common DNA and genes. These V and J calls derive from TCRdb rather than the authors' analysis. Present in this sample are about 170,000 distinct CDR3 sequences, under 75% of which were seen just once. Under 60% of the sample goes to the ten largest clones.

The sample taken for sequencing was sorted CD4+, CD8+, or CD8+CD57+ T cells (not recorded which) from PBMCs. The clonotype comes from a human donor in good health. The chain was built from TRBV5-1 and TRBJ2-7, with TRBD1 as a weak D call on 6 bases. The CDR3 protein is CASSLSGGPTYEQYF. The sequence in DNA is TGCGCCAGCAGCTTGTCTGGGGGCCCGACCTACGAGCAGTACTTC.